A selection of T cell receptor beta chains follows, all from one sample in a study. MiXCR, applied by TCRdb to the 5' RACE reads, yields one record per CDR3 protein. The sample has 35,000 to 50,000 distinct CDR3 sequences; 25% to 35% are singletons. The sequencing sample was made of memory CD4+ T cells sorted from a lymph node. These receptors were obtained from a female donor with breast cancer. CDR3s include the opening cysteine and the closing phenylalanine or tryptophan. A D gene is named only where the DNA matches it firmly. Not every row has a clone size; where given, it reads once, few, many or a size class.

d_call	v_call	j_call	clone_size	cdr3_aa	cdr3_nt
NA	TRBV4-2	TRBJ2-3	NA	CASSPRTRTDTQYF	TGTGCCAGCAGCCCACGGACCCGCACAGATACGCAGTATTTT
TRBD2	TRBV6-2/TRBV6-3	TRBJ2-1	few	CASSGVAGVEQFF	TGTGCCAGCAGCGGGGTAGCGGGAGTTGAGCAGTTCTTC
TRBD2	TRBV9	TRBJ2-5	few	CASNRLAGGLQETQYF	TGTGCCAGCAACAGACTAGCGGGGGGCCTCCAAGAGACCCAGTACTTC
NA	TRBV6-1	TRBJ1-5	NA	CASSGVQGNQPQHF	TGTGCCAGCAGTGGAGTCCAGGGCAATCAGCCCCAGCATTTT
TRBD2	TRBV5-1	TRBJ2-5	NA	CASGGLGTSGATQYF	TGCGCCAGCGGGGGGCTCGGGACTAGCGGCGCAACCCAGTACTTC
NA	TRBV7-7	TRBJ2-3	NA	CASSPFSGDTQYF	TGTGCTAGCAGCCCTTTTAGTGGGGATACGCAGTATTTT
TRBD2	TRBV7-9	TRBJ2-7	many	CASSLPLAGGEQYF	TGTGCCAGCAGCTTACCCCTAGCGGGAGGAGAGCAGTACTTC
NA	TRBV30	TRBJ1-2	NA	CTWSVNLLSYGYTF	TGTACCTGGAGTGTTAACTTACTGAGCTATGGCTACACCTTC
NA	TRBV5-1	TRBJ2-1	NA	CASSLGHTRAEQFF	TGCGCCAGCAGCTTGGGCCATACTAGGGCTGAGCAGTTCTTC
NA	TRBV5-1	TRBJ1-1	NA	CASSGREGLNTEAFF	TGCGCCAGCAGTGGCCGGGAGGGACTGAACACTGAAGCTTTCTTT
NA	TRBV6-5	TRBJ2-2	NA	CASRVRQTFTGELFF	TGTGCCAGCAGGGTGAGACAGACCTTCACCGGGGAGCTGTTTTTT
NA	TRBV5-1	TRBJ1-3	many	CARRNTIYF	TGCGCCAGGAGAAACACCATATATTTT
NA	TRBV15	TRBJ2-3	few	CATSRDPTDTQYF	TGTGCCACCAGCAGAGATCCCACAGATACGCAGTATTTT
NA	TRBV10-3	TRBJ2-3	few	CAISLGPPPDTQYF	TGTGCCATCAGTCTAGGACCCCCGCCAGATACGCAGTATTTT
TRBD2	TRBV20-1	TRBJ2-2	NA	CSAIASGGTGEPFF	TGCAGTGCTATCGCTAGCGGGGGCACCGGGGAGCCGTTTTTT
NA	TRBV12-3/TRBV12-4	TRBJ1-1	few	CASSLRTSEAFF	TGTGCCAGCAGTTTGAGGACGAGTGAAGCTTTCTTT
NA	TRBV10-3	TRBJ2-4	NA	CAISAAGGDIQYF	TGTGCCATCAGTGCGGCAGGGGGGGACATTCAGTACTTC
NA	TRBV20-1	TRBJ1-6	many	CSARAGVGSPLHF	TGCAGTGCTAGAGCAGGGGTTGGGTCACCCCTCCACTTT
TRBD2	TRBV20-1	TRBJ2-1	NA	CSAERGGSDYNEQFF	TGCAGTGCAGAGCGGGGGGGTTCTGACTACAATGAGCAGTTCTTC
TRBD1	TRBV29-1	TRBJ2-2	NA	CSVEQGDTGELFF	TGCAGCGTTGAACAGGGGGACACCGGGGAGCTGTTTTTT
NA	TRBV6-1	TRBJ1-6	few	CASSGGKGNSPLHF	TGTGCCAGCAGCGGGGGCAAGGGCAATTCACCCCTCCACTTT
TRBD2	TRBV27	TRBJ2-3	few	CASSLRLAGDTQYF	TGTGCCAGCAGTTTACGGCTAGCGGGAGATACGCAGTATTTT
NA	TRBV20-1	TRBJ2-7	NA	CSARDTGVGYEQYF	TGCAGTGCTAGAGATACGGGGGTCGGGTACGAGCAGTACTTC
TRBD1	TRBV10-3	TRBJ1-5	NA	CAISEAIGQGGQPQHF	TGTGCCATCAGTGAGGCCATAGGACAGGGCGGACAGCCCCAGCATTTT
NA	TRBV4-1	TRBJ1-5	few	CASSQDSGTGLAQHF	TGCGCCAGCAGCCAAGATAGTGGAACAGGGCTGGCCCAGCATTTT
TRBD2	TRBV10-3	TRBJ2-1	few	CAISESISAGGYNEQFF	TGTGCCATCAGTGAGTCGATTTCAGCGGGAGGGTACAATGAGCAGTTCTTC
TRBD1	TRBV20-1	TRBJ1-1	few	CSATRITGADEAFF	TGCAGTGCTACCCGAATCACAGGGGCCGATGAAGCTTTCTTT
NA	TRBV7-9	TRBJ1-5	NA	CASSLGGVWGIRQPQHF	TGTGCCAGCAGCCTAGGGGGTGTGTGGGGAATTCGGCAGCCCCAGCATTTT
NA	TRBV7-9	TRBJ2-5	NA	CASSLSDGKETQYF	TGTGCCAGCAGCTTATCGGATGGGAAAGAGACCCAGTACTTC
NA	TRBV12-3/TRBV12-4	TRBJ2-2	NA	CASSFGGTNTGELFF	TGTGCCAGCAGTTTTGGGGGGACGAACACCGGGGAGCTGTTTTTT
NA	TRBV11-2	TRBJ2-5	few	CASSLVIGSMETQYF	TGTGCCAGCAGCTTAGTTATCGGGAGCATGGAGACCCAGTACTTC
TRBD2	TRBV7-2	TRBJ2-1	few	CASSYTSGTYNEQFF	TGTGCCAGCAGCTACACTAGCGGGACCTACAATGAGCAGTTCTTC
NA	TRBV20-1	TRBJ2-5	few	CSADSNRAGTQYF	TGCAGTGCCGACTCCAACAGGGCTGGGACCCAGTACTTC
TRBD1	TRBV20-1	TRBJ1-2	NA	CSARARGQNYGYTF	TGCAGTGCTAGAGCCCGGGGACAGAACTATGGCTACACCTTC
NA	TRBV20-1	TRBJ1-1	few	CSARGTSRGSTEAFF	TGCAGTGCTAGAGGGACATCCCGGGGTAGCACTGAAGCTTTCTTT
NA	TRBV7-2	TRBJ2-2	NA	CASSSLTGRAGELFF	TGTGCCAGCAGCTCGTTGACAGGGAGGGCCGGGGAGCTGTTTTTT
NA	TRBV20-1	TRBJ1-1	NA	CSSYESTEAFF	TGCAGCAGTTACGAGAGCACTGAAGCTTTCTTT
NA	TRBV5-1	TRBJ1-2	NA	CASSVFPGGYTF	TGCGCCAGCAGCGTCTTTCCGGGCGGCTACACCTTC
NA	TRBV5-1	TRBJ1-5	few	CASRGRDGGYSNQPQHF	TGCGCCAGCCGCGGCCGGGACGGTGGGTATAGCAATCAGCCCCAGCATTTT
TRBD2	TRBV5-1	TRBJ2-3	NA	CASSLVGGLAGGDTQYF	TGCGCCAGCAGCTTGGTTGGCGGACTAGCGGGAGGGGATACGCAGTATTTT
NA	TRBV20-1	TRBJ2-7	NA	CSARDPRLVYEQYF	TGCAGTGCTAGAGACCCAAGGCTGGTCTACGAGCAGTACTTC
NA	TRBV7-9	TRBJ1-1	NA	CASTKGSGQRKGPEAFF	TGTGCCAGCACCAAAGGTTCAGGGCAGAGGAAGGGGCCTGAAGCTTTCTTT
NA	TRBV5-1	TRBJ2-1	once	CASGLAGAASGNEQFF	TGCGCCAGCGGCTTGGCGGGCGCGGCGTCTGGCAATGAGCAGTTCTTC
TRBD1	TRBV6-5	TRBJ1-2	few	CASSLGQGRGYTF	TGTGCCAGCAGTCTCGGACAGGGACGAGGCTACACCTTC
NA	TRBV7-9	TRBJ1-4	NA	CASSLSSQTAVEKLFF	TGTGCCAGCAGCTTAAGTTCTCAGACAGCGGTTGAAAAACTGTTTTTT
TRBD1	TRBV5-1	TRBJ1-5	few	CASSLMTGDRGTNQPQHF	TGCGCCAGCAGCTTGATGACGGGGGACAGGGGAACCAATCAGCCCCAGCATTTT
TRBD2	TRBV4-3	TRBJ2-1	many	CASSHGTSGSFTYNEQFF	TGCGCCAGCAGCCATGGGACTAGCGGGAGCTTCACCTACAATGAGCAGTTCTTC
NA	TRBV28	TRBJ1-1	NA	CASSTRSLPRTEAFF	TGTGCCAGCAGTACGCGTAGCCTTCCGCGCACTGAAGCTTTCTTT
NA	TRBV7-2	TRBJ2-7	NA	CASSLAGGQYF	TGTGCCAGCAGCTTAGCAGGGGGGCAGTACTTC
TRBD1	TRBV4-1	TRBJ1-2	NA	CASSQTGGGYGYTF	TGCGCCAGCAGCCAAACAGGGGGCGGCTATGGCTACACCTTC
TRBD1	TRBV18	TRBJ2-7	NA	CASSLGQGVYEQYF	TGTGCCAGCTCCCTAGGACAGGGGGTCTACGAGCAGTACTTC
TRBD1	TRBV5-6	TRBJ1-1	few	CASTLQGQGAGRAFF	TGTGCCAGCACCCTTCAAGGACAGGGGGCCGGAAGAGCTTTCTTT
TRBD2	TRBV12-3/TRBV12-4	TRBJ2-1	few	CASTSQGGGYNEQFF	TGTGCCAGCACCTCTCAGGGCGGGGGATACAATGAGCAGTTCTTC
TRBD1	TRBV7-2	TRBJ2-7	few	CASSLGDRANEQYF	TGTGCCAGCAGCTTAGGGGACAGGGCCAACGAGCAGTACTTC
NA	TRBV6-2/TRBV6-3	TRBJ1-1	NA	CASIEGAEAFF	TGTGCCAGCATAGAGGGGGCTGAAGCTTTCTTT
NA	TRBV4-1	TRBJ2-1	NA	CASSQGPGNSYNEQFF	TGCGCCAGCAGCCAAGGCCCGGGGAACTCCTACAATGAGCAGTTCTTC
NA	TRBV6-1	TRBJ1-5	NA	CASSDDGLWGNQPQHF	TGTGCCAGCAGTGATGATGGGCTTTGGGGCAATCAGCCCCAGCATTTT